The clone carrying this T cell receptor (beta chain) was observed a few times. Germline values: CDR1 SGHKS, CDR2 YYEKEE (reference sequence). The CDR3 extends over 20 amino acids. Losses at the gene ends were 4 bases for V and 7 bases for J; bases not matched to a gene: 23. TCRdb processed the PCR reads anew with MiXCR; each CDR3 protein has one entry. In the table there are about 10,000 distinct CDR3 sequences, approximately 30% of which are singletons. The data were taken from a study of regulatory and conventional T cells in breast cancer. The V gene is TRBV5-5, the J gene TRBJ1-6; 7 bases align to TRBD1. Sequenced material: conventional T cells from blood. The source is a male donor in good health. CDR3 sequence reads: CASSQKVGQVVEAFNSPLHF. The CDR3 region has the DNA TGTGCCAGCAGCCAAAAGGTCGGACAGGTAGTTGAAGCGTTCAATTCACCCCTCCACTTT.